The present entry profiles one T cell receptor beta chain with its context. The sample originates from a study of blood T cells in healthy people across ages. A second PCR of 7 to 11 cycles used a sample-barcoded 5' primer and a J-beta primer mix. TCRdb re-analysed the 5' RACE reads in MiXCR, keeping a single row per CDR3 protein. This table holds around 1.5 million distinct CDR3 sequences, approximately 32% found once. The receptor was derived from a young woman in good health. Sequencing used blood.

Here the CDR3 reads CSAKEVWASYGYTF. CDR3 coding DNA: TGCAGTGCCAAAGAGGTTTGGGCGAGCTATGGCTACACCTTC. The V call is TRBV20-1, the J call TRBJ1-2; no clear D. This CDR3 spans 14 amino acids. Germline lookup yields CDR1 DFQATT and CDR2 SNEGSKA (reference sequence). Trimming pared 6 bases from V and 4 bases from J, leaving 18 bases between.